This T cell receptor (beta chain) was identified during a study of human T cells and chemical hapten exposure. Background on the study: In the sensitization step, 2% DPC was placed on about 2 cm by about 2 cm of upper inner arm skin. Weekly administration of diphenylcyclopropenone to the scalp of patients continued throughout the approximately 24-week study. A mostly female patient group had alopecia areata, totalis or universalis.

CDR1 is ENHRY, CDR2 SYGVKD, per germline. The CDR3 totals 13 residues. Time point of the sample: patch test 2, 6 weeks after DPC sensitization. Treatment here: therapeutic diphenylcyclopropenone sensitization with weekly scalp DPC. This clonotype was seen ten or more times. TCRdb re-analysed the RACE reads in MiXCR, keeping a single row per CDR3 protein. This table has 360,000 or so distinct CDR3 sequences, about 6% appearing once. J is TRBJ1-6 and V is TRBV10-3, with a weak D call TRBD1 (5 bases). The sequence was collected from a woman under 30 with alopecia areata. Some clones in this sample may be carry-over from other donors' samples. Sample: whole blood, taken in connection with sensitization to the hapten diphenylcyclopropenone (DPC). DNA for the CDR3: TGTGCTTTAGGGGAGAACTATAATTCACCCCTCCACTTT. This sequence encodes CALGENYNSPLHF.